The present TCR beta chain was sequenced within a study of blood T cells in healthy people across ages. Findings and limits, study-wide: Naive T cell percentage strongly correlated with TCR beta diversity.

A J-beta primer mix and a sample-barcoded 5' primer were used in a second PCR of roughly 6 to 11 cycles. Unique molecular identifiers of 12 random nucleotides labeled each cDNA. One entry per CDR3 protein results from TCRdb running MiXCR on the 5' RACE reads. The data show some 790,000 distinct CDR3 sequences, more than 25% seen once. Germline values: CDR1 MNHEY, CDR2 SVGEGT. The germline V and J ends were trimmed by 5 bases and 0 bases, with 16 bases remaining between them. The CDR3 extends over 16 amino acids. About this clonotype itself: Its antigen remains unknown. This sequence may be a read error, since a much larger clone differs from it by one base.

The TCR sequence derives from an elderly woman in good health. The chain combines TRBV6-2 or TRBV6-3 with TRBJ2-5, with D possibly being TRBD2 (5 bases). Sequenced: blood. The DNA of the CDR3 is TGTGCCAGCAGTGTGACTAACTCCCGGTACCAAGAGACCCAGTACTTC. Translating gives CASSVTNSRYQETQYF.